This T cell receptor (beta chain) was obtained from a study of human T cells and chemical hapten exposure. Study-level background: Patients received weekly diphenylcyclopropenone doses to the scalp throughout the approximately 26-week study. Study-level results: Positive correlation was observed between PT1 expanded TCR counts and patch test score. Expanded TCRs grouped into significantly more large CDR3 similarity clusters than controls produced.

V lost 0 bases and J 3 bases, leaving 4 bases between the germline ends. This CDR3 spans 13 amino acids. Germline CDR1 and CDR2: SGDLS and YYNGEE. The library attached unique molecular identifiers to individual cDNA molecules. TCRdb reprocessed the RACE reads via MiXCR and lists one record per CDR3 protein. Of around 120,000 distinct CDR3 sequences in the sample, approximately 15% were seen once. This clonotype has only a few counts. Its antigen remains unknown. Time point reported: patch test 1, 2 weeks after DPC sensitization. Treatment noted: therapeutic diphenylcyclopropenone sensitization with weekly scalp DPC.

The sequence was collected from a man aged 18 to 35 with alopecia areata. Some clones in this sample may be carry-over from other donors' samples. The chain is built from TRBV9 and TRBJ2-4; no clear D gene. Sequences were derived from whole blood, sampled in connection with sensitization to the hapten diphenylcyclopropenone (DPC). This CDR3 is CASSVEGKNIQYF. The CDR3 DNA sequence: TGTGCCAGCAGCGTAGAAGGCAAAAACATTCAGTACTTC. Looking up the rest from reference TRBV9 and TRBJ2-4 gives the full variable domain: DSGVTQTPKHLITATGQRVTLRCSPRSGDLSVYWYQQSLDQGLQFLIQYYNGEERAKGNILERFSAQQFPDLHSELNLSSLELGDSALYFCASSVEGKNIQYFGAGTRLSVL.